One and the same sample provided the 26 T cell receptor beta chains below, sequenced in a study of PD-1 blockade in classical Hodgkin lymphoma. Clones were sequenced by immunoSEQ multiplex PCR, and TCRdb holds only the in-frame ones, with some missing. The sample records roughly 12,000 clones, 80% to 85% being singletons. With no exception, relapse followed autologous stem cell transplantation in all patients, and brentuximab vedotin exposure varied. After thawing, PBMCs were subjected to magnetic negative selection to isolate CD8+ T cells. This sample comprised CD8+ T cells from blood, obtained at baseline. The origin of the receptors is a human donor with classical Hodgkin lymphoma.

The chain recombines TRBV9 with TRBJ1-2; D is unclear. CDR1 and CDR2 (germline): SGDLS, YYNGEE. V shed 0 bases and J shed 3 bases, with 12 bases lying between them. The CDR3 runs to 15 residues. The CDR3 region is CASSVDRLEDYGYTF. CDR3 coding DNA: TGTGCCAGCAGCGTAGATCGCCTCGAGGACTATGGCTACACCTTC.

The V call is TRBV4-2, the J call TRBJ2-7; D tentatively fits TRBD1 or TRBD2 (6 bases each). Per the germline V gene, CDR1 is LGHNA and CDR2 is YNFKEQ. This CDR3 contains 18 residues. Trimming took off 1 base at V and 0 bases at J, with 19 bases between the two ends. The DNA for the CDR3 is TGTGCCAGCAGCCAAGTCTGGAGGGGGGAAGAGGTCTCCTACGAGCAGTACTTC. It specifies CASSQVWRGEEVSYEQYF.

The table lists this clone with a count of one. V gene TRBV10-3 combines with J gene TRBJ2-5, with 14 bases fitting TRBD2. Gene TRBJ2-7 matches the end of the DNA better, so the J call may be wrong. The CDR3 extends over 17 amino acids. Germline V gene lookup returns CDR1 ENHRY and CDR2 SYGVKD. CDR3 loop: CAITEVEGLAGASEQYF. CDR3 nucleotides: TGTGCCATCACTGAAGTTGAGGGACTAGCGGGAGCCTCCGAGCAGTACTTC.

V and J are TRBV10-1 and TRBJ2-3; 7 nucleotides agree with TRBD2. CDR1 and CDR2 (germline): WNHNN, SYGVQD (reference sequence). The ends lost 9 bases at V and 2 bases at J; junction bases unmatched: 11. This CDR3 contains 15 residues. Here the CDR3 reads CARPGQRGNTDTQYF. As DNA, the CDR3 is TGCGCCAGACCTGGGCAGCGGGGAAACACAGATACGCAGTATTTT.

V usage is TRBV4-1 and J usage is TRBJ2-7, with D perhaps TRBD1 (5 bases). This CDR3 has 14 residues. Per the germline V gene, CDR1 is MGHRA and CDR2 is YSYEKL. V was trimmed by 1 base and J by 2 bases, leaving 9 bases between them. The CDR3 here is CASSQGGGTYEQYF. The DNA of the CDR3 is TGCGCCAGCAGCCAAGGGGGCGGAACCTACGAGCAGTACTTC.

V is TRBV5-1 and J is TRBJ2-1; TRBD2 matches 11 bases. Trimming cost V 2 bases and J 5 bases; bases outside gene matches: 9. Germline CDR1 is SGHRS and CDR2 is YFSETQ. CDR3 length: 17 residues. CDR3 nucleotide sequence: TGCGCCAGCAGCTTTGATGCGGGACTAGCGGTGAACAATGAGCAGTTCTTC. Protein sequence: CASSFDAGLAVNNEQFF. Full variable domain (rest looked up from reference TRBV5-1 and TRBJ2-1): KAGVTQTPRYLIKTRGQQVTLSCSPISGHRSVSWYQQTPGQGLQFLFEYFSETQRNKGNFPGRFSGRQFSNSRSEMNVSTLELGDSALYLCASSFDAGLAVNNEQFFGPGTRLTVL.

The chain carries TRBV7-2 and TRBJ2-1, with D possibly TRBD1 on 7 matching bases. Per the germline V gene, CDR1 is SGHTA and CDR2 is FQGNSA. This CDR3 is built from 13 residues. Between the trimmed V and J ends, which lost 10 bases and 3 bases, there was a span of 13 bases. CDR3 coding DNA: TGTGCCAACCCCAGGGGGGACTACAATGAGCAGTTCTTC. It codes for CANPRGDYNEQFF.

This clone was picked up a small number of times. The genes are TRBV6-5 and TRBJ1-5; D is uncertain. This CDR3 comprises 13 residues. The V end lost 2 bases, the J end lost 6 bases, and 8 bases lay between the germline ends. The germline CDR1 and CDR2 sequences are MNHEY and SVGAGI. CDR3 nucleotide sequence: TGTGCCAGCAGTTACGGTTATGGTCAGCCCCAGCATTTT. This codes for CASSYGYGQPQHF.

The chain has TRBV4-3 and TRBJ2-2; 11 positions agree with TRBD2. The germline gives CDR1 LGHNA, CDR2 YSLEER. This CDR3 contains 15 residues. J was trimmed by 8 bases and V by 4 bases; bases with no gene match: 6. CDR3 region: CASSPALAGEGELFF. The CDR3 coding sequence is TGCGCCAGCAGCCCTGCACTAGCGGGAGAAGGGGAGCTGTTTTTT.

The V call is TRBV27, the J call TRBJ1-1; no firm D call. The CDR3 sequence is 15 residues long. Germline CDR1 and CDR2: MNHEY and SMNVEV (reference sequence). Trimming removed 4 bases at V and 0 bases at J, with 12 bases between. CDR3 bases: TGTGCCAGCAGTTCCCGGCCGGGAGTGAACACTGAAGCTTTCTTT. This codes for CASSSRPGVNTEAFF.

The chain joins TRBV27 to TRBJ2-1; 12 nucleotides align to TRBD2. The CDR3 covers 15 residues. CDR1 MNHEY and CDR2 SMNVEV come from the germline V gene (reference sequence). The V and J ends lost 5 bases and 6 bases, in that order; junction bases with no gene match: 5. DNA for the CDR3: TGTGCCAGCAGTGTACTAGCGGGAGGAATCAATGAGCAGTTCTTC. Translating gives CASSVLAGGINEQFF.

The chain uses TRBV19 and TRBJ2-5; D is possibly TRBD2 (7 bases). The CDR3 is 15 residues long. Germline V gene lookup returns CDR1 LNHDA and CDR2 SQIVND (reference sequence). V was shortened by 3 bases and J by 2 bases, with 13 bases between the two germline ends. CDR3 sequence (DNA): TGTGCCAGTAGTATCGGAGGGGGGGCACAAGAGACCCAGTACTTC. Its protein is CASSIGGGAQETQYF.

This chain uses TRBV6-6 with TRBJ2-7; 7 positions agree with TRBD1. The CDR3 covers 12 residues. Germline trimming cut 2 bases from V and 6 bases from J; bases unmatched to any gene: 1. CDR1 and CDR2 from the germline V gene are MNHNY and SVGAGI (reference sequence). The CDR3 DNA is TGTGCCAGCAGTTACCCAGGGGGCGAGCAGTACTTC. Translated: CASSYPGGEQYF.

This chain uses TRBV15 with TRBJ2-6, with D possibly matching TRBD2 (5 bases). The CDR3 runs 17 residues. V lost 8 bases and J 0 bases, leaving 17 bases between the germline ends. The germline V gene encodes CDR1 LNHNV and CDR2 YYDKDF (reference sequence). CDR3 DNA sequence: TGTGCCACCGACTACAACCGGAGACCCTCTGGGGCCAACGTCCTGACTTTC. Amino acid sequence: CATDYNRRPSGANVLTF. The full variable domain, in which reference TRBV15 and TRBJ2-6 provide the parts outside the CDR3, is DAMVIQNPRYQVTQFGKPVTLSCSQTLNHNVMYWYQQKSSQAPKLLFHYYDKDFNNEADTPDNFQSRRPNTSFCFLDIRSPGLGDTAMYLCATDYNRRPSGANVLTFGAGSRLTVL.

The chain links TRBV2 to TRBJ1-3; D gene ambiguous. The germline V gene encodes CDR1 SNHLY and CDR2 FYNNEI. The CDR3 runs 18 residues. Trimming removed 5 bases at V and 0 bases at J, with 20 bases between. The chain's CDR3 is CASSSKAEIGVSGNTIYF. The CDR3 DNA reads TGTGCCAGCAGTTCTAAGGCGGAAATTGGGGTCTCTGGAAACACCATATATTTT.

V usage is TRBV6-1 and J usage is TRBJ1-4; D is undetermined. With 6 bases removed from V and 8 bases from J, the gap between germline ends came to 16 bases. Germline lookup yields CDR1 MNHNS and CDR2 SASEGT. The CDR3 is made up of 14 amino acids. CDR3 protein: CASSLNPDGEKLFF. CDR3 bases: TGTGCCAGCAGCTTAAACCCGGACGGCGAAAAACTGTTTTTT.

The chain couples TRBV6-5 to TRBJ2-5; D gene unclear. The J call may not be correct, given that the DNA end is closer to TRBJ2-7. The CDR3 is 14 amino acids. Germline-derived CDR1 and CDR2 are MNHEY and SVGAGI. CDR3 region: CASSGWEFSYEQYF. The CDR3 DNA sequence: TGTGCCAGCAGTGGGTGGGAATTCAGCTACGAGCAGTACTTC.

The CDR3 reads CASSQGLASGELFF. For the CDR3, the DNA is TGCGCCAGCAGCCAAGGACTAGCTAGCGGGGAGCTGTTTTTT. V is TRBV4-3 and J is TRBJ2-2; 7 nucleotides line up with TRBD2. CDR1 and CDR2 from the germline V gene are LGHNA and YSLEER. J lost 7 bases, V lost 1 base, and 3 bases had no gene match. This CDR3 region has 14 residues.

The V gene is TRBV2, the J gene TRBJ2-7; 11 bases line up with TRBD1. The J segment lost 6 bases and the V segment lost 7 bases, leaving 8 bases of the junction unmatched. In germline, CDR1 is SNHLY, CDR2 FYNNEI. There are 14 residues in the CDR3. CDR3 sequence: CASIARTGGTEQYF. The CDR3 bases are TGTGCCAGCATTGCTAGGACAGGGGGCACCGAGCAGTACTTC.

The chain employs TRBV7-9 and TRBJ1-5; 9 positions agree with TRBD1. This CDR3 is 15 amino acids long. CDR1 is SEHNR, CDR2 FQNEAQ, per germline (reference sequence). The V gene end was trimmed by 5 bases and the J gene end by 6 bases; junction bases not matched to a gene: 8. In DNA form, the CDR3 reads TGTGCCAGCAGCCCCTCGGACAGGGGCTTTCAGCCCCAGCATTTT. It codes for CASSPSDRGFQPQHF.

This clone was counted only a few times. The chain carries TRBV30 and TRBJ2-3; D might be TRBD1 (5 bases). CDR3 length equals 14 residues. CDR1 and CDR2 (germline): GTSNPN, SVGIG (reference sequence). Trimming stripped 7 bases from V and 6 bases from J, with 20 bases between. This CDR3 is CAFASSGSADTQYF. The CDR3 coding sequence is TGTGCCTTTGCATCCTCAGGGTCCGCGGATACGCAGTATTTT.

The genes are TRBV18 and TRBJ2-1, with D uncertain. The CDR3 has 11 amino acids. The germline V gene has CDR1 KGHSH and CDR2 LQKENI. With 4 bases removed from V and 8 bases from J, the gap between germline ends came to 6 bases. The CDR3 protein is CASSRRDEQFF. CDR3 coding DNA: TGTGCCAGCTCACGAAGGGATGAGCAGTTCTTC. The full variable domain, completed using reference TRBV18 and TRBJ2-1, is NAGVMQNPRHLVRRRGQEARLRCSPMKGHSHVYWYRQLPEEGLKFMVYLQKENIIDESGMPKERFSAEFPKEGPSILRIQQVVRGDSAAYFCASSRRDEQFFGPGTRLTVL.

V is TRBV19 and J is TRBJ1-2, with a weak D call TRBD1 (6 bases). The CDR3 spans 15 residues. CDR1 is LNHDA, CDR2 SQIVND, per germline (reference sequence). Trimming removed 1 base at V and 6 bases at J, with 15 bases between. Here the CDR3 DNA reads TGTGCCAGTAGTATAGTCCCTCTCACAGGGAATGGCTACACCTTC. It translates to CASSIVPLTGNGYTF.

This clone has a handful of counts. This chain uses TRBV15 with TRBJ2-7; the match to TRBD2 covers 12 bases. V was clipped by 0 bases and J by 5 bases; unmatched bases: 8. The CDR3 runs 17 residues. Germline V gives CDR1 LNHNV, CDR2 YYDKDF (reference sequence). CDR3 coding DNA: TGTGCCACCAGCAGAGATCGAGAACTAGCGGGAGGTAACGAGCAGTACTTC. Translated, it gives CATSRDRELAGGNEQYF.

This rearrangement joins TRBV21-1 to TRBJ1-1. TRBV21-1 counts as a pseudogene. This CDR3 contains 19 residues. This CDR3 is CASSKKVGYTIRATTEAFF. CDR3 bases: TGTGCCAGCAGCAAAAAGGTCGGGTACACCATTAGGGCAACTACTGAAGCTTTCTTT.

This sequence joins TRBV2 and TRBJ2-1; either TRBD1 or TRBD2 may fit D (6 bases each). CDR3 length: 15 amino acids. The V gene's germline CDR1 is SNHLY and CDR2 FYNNEI. V was pared by 5 bases and J by 1 base, with 12 bases between. The CDR3: CASSRGDVSYNEQFF. The CDR3 bases are TGTGCCAGCAGTAGGGGGGATGTGTCCTACAATGAGCAGTTCTTC.